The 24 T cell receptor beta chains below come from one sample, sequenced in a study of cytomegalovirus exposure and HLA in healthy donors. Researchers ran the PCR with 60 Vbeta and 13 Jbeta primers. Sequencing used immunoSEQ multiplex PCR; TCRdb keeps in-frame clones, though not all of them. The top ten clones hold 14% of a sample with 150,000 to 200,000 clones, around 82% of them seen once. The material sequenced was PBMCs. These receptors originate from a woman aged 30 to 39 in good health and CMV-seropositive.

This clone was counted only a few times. The CDR3 sequence is CATSRRDSQGGAFF. In DNA, the CDR3 is TGTGCCACCAGCCGACGGGACAGTCAGGGTGGAGCTTTCTTT. The V call is TRBV15, the J call TRBJ1-1; 7 bases line up with TRBD1. V dropped 5 bases and J dropped 10; count of bases not matched to a gene: 13. This CDR3 has 14 amino acids. Germline assignment: CDR1 LNHNV and CDR2 YYDKDF (reference sequence).

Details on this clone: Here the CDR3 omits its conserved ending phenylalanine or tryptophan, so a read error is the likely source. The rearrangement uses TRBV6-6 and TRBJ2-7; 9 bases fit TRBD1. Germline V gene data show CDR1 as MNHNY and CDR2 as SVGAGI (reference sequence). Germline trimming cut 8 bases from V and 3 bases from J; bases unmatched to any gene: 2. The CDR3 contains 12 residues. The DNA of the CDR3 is TGTGCCAGCCGGGACAGGGTCTACGAGCAGTACCTC. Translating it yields CASRDRVYEQYL.

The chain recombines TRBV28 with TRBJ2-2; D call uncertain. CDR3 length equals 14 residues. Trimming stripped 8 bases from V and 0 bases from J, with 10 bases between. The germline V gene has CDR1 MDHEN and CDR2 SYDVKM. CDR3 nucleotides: TGTGCCAGCCGCTTGAACTCGAACACCGGGGAGCTGTTTTTT. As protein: CASRLNSNTGELFF. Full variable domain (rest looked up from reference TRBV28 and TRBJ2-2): DVKVTQSSRYLVKRTGEKVFLECVQDMDHENMFWYRQDPGLGLRLIYFSYDVKMKEKGDIPEGYSVSREKKERFSLILESASTNQTSMYLCASRLNSNTGELFFGEGSRLTVL.

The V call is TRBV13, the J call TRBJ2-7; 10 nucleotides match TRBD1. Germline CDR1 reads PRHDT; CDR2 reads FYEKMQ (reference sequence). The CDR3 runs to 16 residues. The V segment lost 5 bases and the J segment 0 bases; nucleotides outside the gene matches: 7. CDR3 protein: CASSARQGADSYEQYF. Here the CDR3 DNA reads TGTGCCAGCAGCGCCCGACAGGGGGCGGACTCCTACGAGCAGTACTTC.

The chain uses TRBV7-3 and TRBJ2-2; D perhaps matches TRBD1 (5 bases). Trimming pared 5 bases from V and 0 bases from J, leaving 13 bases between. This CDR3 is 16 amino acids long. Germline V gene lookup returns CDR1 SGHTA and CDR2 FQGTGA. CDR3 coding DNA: TGTGCCAGCAGCCCAGACAGCGCCCCGAACACCGGGGAGCTGTTTTTT. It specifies CASSPDSAPNTGELFF. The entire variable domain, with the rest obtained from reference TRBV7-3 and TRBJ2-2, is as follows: GAGVSQTPSNKVTEKGKYVELRCDPISGHTALYWYRQSLGQGPEFLIYFQGTGAADDSGLPNDRFFAVRPEGSVSTLKIQRTERGDSAVYLCASSPDSAPNTGELFFGEGSRLTVL.

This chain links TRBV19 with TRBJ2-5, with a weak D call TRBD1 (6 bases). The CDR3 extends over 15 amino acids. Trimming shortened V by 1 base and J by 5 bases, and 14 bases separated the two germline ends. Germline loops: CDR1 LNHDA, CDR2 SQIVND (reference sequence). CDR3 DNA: TGTGCCAGTAGTATAGGTGGGACCCAGGGGGAGACCCAGTACTTC. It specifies CASSIGGTQGETQYF. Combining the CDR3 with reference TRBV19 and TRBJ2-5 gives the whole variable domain DGGITQSPKYLFRKEGQNVTLSCEQNLNHDAMYWYRQDPGQGLRLIYYSQIVNDFQKGDIAEGYSVSREKKESFPLTVTSAQKNPTAFYLCASSIGGTQGETQYFGPGTRLLVL.

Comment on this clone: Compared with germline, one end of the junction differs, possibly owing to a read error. The CDR3 protein is CASKPTGNRPQHF. The CDR3 region has the DNA TGTGCCAGTAAACCCACAGGGAATCGGCCCCAGCATTTT. This chain connects TRBV19 to TRBJ1-5; D is perhaps TRBD1 (6 bases). CDR3 length equals 13 residues. Germline assignment: CDR1 LNHDA and CDR2 SQIVND (reference sequence). Full variable domain (outside the CDR3, taken from reference TRBV19 and TRBJ1-5): DGGITQSPKYLFRKEGQNVTLSCEQNLNHDAMYWYRQDPGQGLRLIYYSQIVNDFQKGDIAEGYSVSREKKESFPLTVTSAQKNPTAFYLCASKPTGNRPQHFGDGTRLSIL.

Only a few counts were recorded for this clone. CDR3 bases: TGTGCCAGCAGTTCTGCAGATACGCAGTATTTT. Protein product: CASSSADTQYF. The rearrangement joins TRBV27 to TRBJ2-3; D uncertain. The CDR3 is 11 residues long. In germline, CDR1 is MNHEY, CDR2 SMNVEV (reference sequence). Trimming stripped 4 bases from V and 4 bases from J, with 3 bases between.

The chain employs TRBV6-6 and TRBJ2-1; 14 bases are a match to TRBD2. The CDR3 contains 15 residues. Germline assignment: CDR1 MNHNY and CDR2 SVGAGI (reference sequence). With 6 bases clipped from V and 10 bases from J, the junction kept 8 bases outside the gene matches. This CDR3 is CASSPTSGGAGEQFF. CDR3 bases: TGTGCCAGCAGCCCGACTAGCGGGGGGGCTGGGGAGCAGTTCTTC.

CDR3 residues: CATSREWGADTQYF. The DNA of the CDR3 is TGTGCCACCAGCAGAGAATGGGGCGCGGATACGCAGTATTTT. The chain employs TRBV15 and TRBJ2-3, with D maybe TRBD1 (5 bases). The CDR3 totals 14 residues. The germline V and J ends were trimmed by 0 bases and 6 bases, with 10 bases remaining between them. Germline V lookup: CDR1 LNHNV, CDR2 YYDKDF (reference sequence).

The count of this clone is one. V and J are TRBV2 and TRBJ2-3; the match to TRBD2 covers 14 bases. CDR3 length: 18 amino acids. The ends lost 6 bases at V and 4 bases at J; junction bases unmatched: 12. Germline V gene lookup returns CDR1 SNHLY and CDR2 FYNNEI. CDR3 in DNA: TGTGCCAGCAGCGGGGGGGGACTAGCGGGGGTTCCGGCAGATACGCAGTATTTT. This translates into CASSGGGLAGVPADTQYF.

The CDR3 DNA reads as TGTGCCAGCAGTTTCGGGGTTAGGACCCAAGAGACCCAGTACTTC. Translated, it gives CASSFGVRTQETQYF. The V call is TRBV28, the J call TRBJ2-5; a possible D gene is TRBD2 (5 bases). V was clipped by 3 bases and J by 1 base, with 12 bases between them. The germline CDR1 and CDR2 sequences are MDHEN and SYDVKM. This CDR3 contains 15 residues.

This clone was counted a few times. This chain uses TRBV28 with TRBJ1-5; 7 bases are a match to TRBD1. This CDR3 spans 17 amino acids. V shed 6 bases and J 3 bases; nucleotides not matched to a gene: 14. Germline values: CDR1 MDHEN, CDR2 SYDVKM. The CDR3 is CASSPRGGLGANQPQHF. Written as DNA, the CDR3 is TGTGCCAGCAGCCCCCGAGGGGGCCTTGGGGCCAATCAGCCCCAGCATTTT.

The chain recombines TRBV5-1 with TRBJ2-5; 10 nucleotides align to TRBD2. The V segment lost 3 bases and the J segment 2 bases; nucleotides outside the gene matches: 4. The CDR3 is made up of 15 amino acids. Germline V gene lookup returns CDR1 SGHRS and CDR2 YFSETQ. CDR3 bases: TGCGCCAGCAGCTGGCTAGCGGGGGAGCAAGAGACCCAGTACTTC. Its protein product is CASSWLAGEQETQYF. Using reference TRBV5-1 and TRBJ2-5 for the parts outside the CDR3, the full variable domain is KAGVTQTPRYLIKTRGQQVTLSCSPISGHRSVSWYQQTPGQGLQFLFEYFSETQRNKGNFPGRFSGRQFSNSRSEMNVSTLELGDSALYLCASSWLAGEQETQYFGPGTRLLVL.

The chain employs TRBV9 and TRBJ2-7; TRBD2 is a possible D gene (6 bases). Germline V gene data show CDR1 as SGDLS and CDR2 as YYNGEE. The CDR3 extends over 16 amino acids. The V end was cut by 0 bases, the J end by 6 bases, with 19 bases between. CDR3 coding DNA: TGTGCCAGCAGCGTAGGTGTCGGGGGTGAAGTCTCCGAGCAGTACTTC. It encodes CASSVGVGGEVSEQYF.

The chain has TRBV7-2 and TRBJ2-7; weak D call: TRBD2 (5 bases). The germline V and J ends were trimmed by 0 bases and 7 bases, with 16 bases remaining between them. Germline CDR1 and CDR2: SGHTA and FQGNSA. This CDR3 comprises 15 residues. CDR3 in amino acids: CASSLAGAQPGEQYF. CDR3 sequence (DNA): TGTGCCAGCAGCTTAGCGGGAGCCCAGCCGGGGGAGCAGTACTTC.

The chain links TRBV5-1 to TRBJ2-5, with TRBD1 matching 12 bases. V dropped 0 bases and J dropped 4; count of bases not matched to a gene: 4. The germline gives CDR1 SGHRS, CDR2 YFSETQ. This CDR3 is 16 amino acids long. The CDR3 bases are TGCGCCAGCAGCTTGGTGGGACAGGGGGCGGGAGAGACCCAGTACTTC. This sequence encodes CASSLVGQGAGETQYF. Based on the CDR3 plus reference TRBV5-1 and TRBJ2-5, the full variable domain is KAGVTQTPRYLIKTRGQQVTLSCSPISGHRSVSWYQQTPGQGLQFLFEYFSETQRNKGNFPGRFSGRQFSNSRSEMNVSTLELGDSALYLCASSLVGQGAGETQYFGPGTRLLVL.

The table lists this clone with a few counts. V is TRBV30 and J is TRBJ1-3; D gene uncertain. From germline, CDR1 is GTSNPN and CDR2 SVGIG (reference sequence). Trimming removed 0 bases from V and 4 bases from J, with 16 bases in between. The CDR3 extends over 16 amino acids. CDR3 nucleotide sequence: TGTGCCTGGAGTGTACATCCCAGTCGCGGCGGAAACACCATATATTTT. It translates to CAWSVHPSRGGNTIYF.

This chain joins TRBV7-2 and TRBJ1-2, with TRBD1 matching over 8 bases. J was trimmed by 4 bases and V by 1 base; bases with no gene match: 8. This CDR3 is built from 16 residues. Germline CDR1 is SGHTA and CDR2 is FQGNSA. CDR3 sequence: CASSLGQGSPVYGYTF. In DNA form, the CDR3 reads TGTGCCAGCAGCTTAGGACAGGGGTCCCCTGTCTATGGCTACACCTTC.

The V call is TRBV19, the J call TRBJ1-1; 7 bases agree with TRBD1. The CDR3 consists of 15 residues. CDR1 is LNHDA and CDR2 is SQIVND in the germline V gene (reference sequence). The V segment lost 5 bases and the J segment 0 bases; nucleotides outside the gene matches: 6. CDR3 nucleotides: TGTGCCAGTAGTTTAACCAGGGGGATGAACACTGAAGCTTTCTTT. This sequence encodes CASSLTRGMNTEAFF.

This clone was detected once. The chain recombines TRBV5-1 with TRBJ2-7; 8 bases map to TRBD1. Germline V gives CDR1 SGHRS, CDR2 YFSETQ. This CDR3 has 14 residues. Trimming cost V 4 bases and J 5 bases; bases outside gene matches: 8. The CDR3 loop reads CASSEDRESDEQYF. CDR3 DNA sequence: TGCGCCAGCAGCGAGGACAGGGAGTCAGACGAGCAGTACTTC.

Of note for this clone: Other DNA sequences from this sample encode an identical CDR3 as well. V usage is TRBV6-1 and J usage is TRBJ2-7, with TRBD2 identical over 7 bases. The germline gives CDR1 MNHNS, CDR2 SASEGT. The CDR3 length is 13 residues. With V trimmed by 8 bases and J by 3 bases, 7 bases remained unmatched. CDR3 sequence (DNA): TGTGCCAGCTCCCGCGCGGGGGTCTACGAGCAGTACTTC. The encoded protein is CASSRAGVYEQYF.

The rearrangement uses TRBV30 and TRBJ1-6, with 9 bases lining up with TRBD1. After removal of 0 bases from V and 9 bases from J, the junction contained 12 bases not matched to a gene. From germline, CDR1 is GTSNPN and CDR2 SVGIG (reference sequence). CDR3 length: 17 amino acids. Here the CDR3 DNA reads TGTGCCTGGAGTGTAGGGGACAGGGTTACCGGACCTTCACCCCTCCACTTT. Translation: CAWSVGDRVTGPSPLHF.

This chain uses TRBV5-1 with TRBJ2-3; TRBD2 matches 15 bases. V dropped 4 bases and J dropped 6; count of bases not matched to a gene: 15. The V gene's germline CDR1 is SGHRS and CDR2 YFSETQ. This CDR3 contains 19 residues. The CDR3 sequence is CASSQKGLAGGGNADTQYF. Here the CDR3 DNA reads TGCGCCAGCAGCCAGAAGGGACTAGCGGGGGGCGGCAATGCCGATACGCAGTATTTT.